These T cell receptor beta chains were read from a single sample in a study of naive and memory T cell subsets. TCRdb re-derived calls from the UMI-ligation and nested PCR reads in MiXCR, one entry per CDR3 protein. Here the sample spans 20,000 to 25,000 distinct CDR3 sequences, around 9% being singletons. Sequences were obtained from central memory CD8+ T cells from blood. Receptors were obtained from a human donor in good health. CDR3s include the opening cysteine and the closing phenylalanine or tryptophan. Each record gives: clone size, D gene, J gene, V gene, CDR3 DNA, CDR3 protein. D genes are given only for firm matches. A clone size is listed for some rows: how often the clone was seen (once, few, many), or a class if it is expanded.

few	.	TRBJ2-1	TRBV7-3	TGTGCCAGCAGCTTATACAGGAGCTCCTACAATGAGCAGTTCTTC	CASSLYRSSYNEQFF
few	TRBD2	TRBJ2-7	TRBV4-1	TGCGCCAGCAGCCACGGACTAGGCTACGAGCAGTACTTC	CASSHGLGYEQYF
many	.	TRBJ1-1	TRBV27	TGTGCCAGCAGTAAAGTGAACACTGAAGCTTTCTTT	CASSKVNTEAFF
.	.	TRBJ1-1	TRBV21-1	TGTGCCAGCAGCACCTCACAGGGTCGGAACACTGAAGCTTTCTTT	CASSTSQGRNTEAFF
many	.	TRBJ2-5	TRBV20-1	TGCAGTGCTAGAGCCCTCGAAGGAAGCGGTTGGGTCCAAGAGACCCAGTACTTC	CSARALEGSGWVQETQYF
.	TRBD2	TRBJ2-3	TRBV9	TGTGCCAGCAGCGTAGACGGGGGGGGCACAGATACGCAGTATTTT	CASSVDGGGTDTQYF
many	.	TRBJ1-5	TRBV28	TGTGCCAGCAGTTTGATGGACATGGGGGGTCAGCCCCAGCATTTT	CASSLMDMGGQPQHF
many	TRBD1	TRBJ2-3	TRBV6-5	TGTGCCAGCAGTCCCACCGGGACAGCGCGATCAGATACGCAGTATTTT	CASSPTGTARSDTQYF
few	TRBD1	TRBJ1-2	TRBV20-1	TGCAGTGCGCAGGGGGGGGACAGGGGTTCTGGCGGGCCTAACTATGGCTACACCTTC	CSAQGGDRGSGGPNYGYTF
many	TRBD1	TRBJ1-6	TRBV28	TGTGCCAGCAGTCCACCCCTGACAGGGGGCATGGATTCACCCCTCCACTTT	CASSPPLTGGMDSPLHF
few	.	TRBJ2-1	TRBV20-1	TGCAGTGCTAGAGTATTGAGTGGGAATGAGCAGTTCTTC	CSARVLSGNEQFF
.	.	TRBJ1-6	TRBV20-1	TGCAGTGCGGAGGGTGAGGGGGTGCCCTATAATTCACCCATCCACTTT	CSAEGEGVPYNSPIHF
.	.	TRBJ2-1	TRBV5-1	TGCGCCAGCAGCTTCCTATGGGGGAATGAGCAGTTCTTC	CASSFLWGNEQFF
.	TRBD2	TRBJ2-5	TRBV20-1	TGCAGTGCTAGAGTGGCTAGCGGGAGTGTCCAAGAGACCCAGTACTTC	CSARVASGSVQETQYF
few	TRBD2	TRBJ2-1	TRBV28	TGTGCCAGCAACTACCGGACTAGCGGGGGACTTGGGTATGAGCAGTTCTTC	CASNYRTSGGLGYEQFF
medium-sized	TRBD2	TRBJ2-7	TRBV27	TGTGCCAGCAGTTTATCGGCTAGCGGTTCCTACGAGCAGTACTTC	CASSLSASGSYEQYF
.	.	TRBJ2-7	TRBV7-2	TGTGCCAGCAGCTGGGGACAAGCCTACGAGCAGTACTTC	CASSWGQAYEQYF
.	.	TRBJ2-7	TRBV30	TGTGCCTGGAGTGTAGGAGGGGGGATGAACGAGCAGTACTTC	CAWSVGGGMNEQYF
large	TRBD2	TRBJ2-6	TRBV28	TGTGCCAGCAGTTTACTAGCGGATTCTGGGGCCAACGTCCTGACTTTC	CASSLLADSGANVLTF
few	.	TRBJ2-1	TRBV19	TGTGCCAGTAGGGAGGGCCTTAGCAATGAGCAGTTCTTC	CASREGLSNEQFF
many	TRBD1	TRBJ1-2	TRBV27	TGTGCCAGTGGGACAGGGACTAACTATGGCTACACCTTC	CASGTGTNYGYTF
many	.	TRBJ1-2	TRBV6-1	TGTGCCAGCAGTGAAGTTCCGGGCTCAGTGAACCTTAACTATGGCTACACCTTC	CASSEVPGSVNLNYGYTF
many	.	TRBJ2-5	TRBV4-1	TGCGCCAGCAGCCAATTCTGGGGGGTAGTTCGAGAAGAGACCCAGTACTTC	CASSQFWGVVREETQYF
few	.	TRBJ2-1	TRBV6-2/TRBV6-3	TGTGCCAGCAGAACATGGACTGGGGGAAGCTCCTACAATGAGCAGTTCTTC	CASRTWTGGSSYNEQFF
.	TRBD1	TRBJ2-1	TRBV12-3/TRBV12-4	TGTGCCAGCAGTACGGGGGACAGGGGAACCGTCAATGAGCAGTTCTTC	CASSTGDRGTVNEQFF
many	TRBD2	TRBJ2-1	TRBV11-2	TGTGCCAGCAGCTTGAACTTAGCGGGAGCCTACAATGAGCAGTTCTTC	CASSLNLAGAYNEQFF
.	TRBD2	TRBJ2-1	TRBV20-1	TGCAGTGCTGCCGGGACTAATGCCTACAATGAGCAGTTCTTC	CSAAGTNAYNEQFF
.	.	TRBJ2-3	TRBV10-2	TGCGCCAGCAGTTTTGGACCGGAGATAACAGATACGCAGTATTTT	CASSFGPEITDTQYF
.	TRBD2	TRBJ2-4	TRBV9	TGTGCCAGCAGCATCAGCGCGACTAGCAGCGAAAACATTCAGTACTTC	CASSISATSSENIQYF
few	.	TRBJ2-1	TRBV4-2	TGTGCCAGCAGCCAAGAGGGGACTCAGCAGTTCTTC	CASSQEGTQQFF
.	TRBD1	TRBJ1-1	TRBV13	TGTGCCAGCAGCCTAATAACAGGGGAGTCTTTCTTT	CASSLITGESFF
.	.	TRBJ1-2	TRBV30	TGTGCCTGGACCCCCATGGTTGGGGACTATGGCTACACCTTC	CAWTPMVGDYGYTF
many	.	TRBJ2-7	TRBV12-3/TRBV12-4	TGTGCCAGCAGTTTGCGGGACCCCTACGAGCAGTACTTC	CASSLRDPYEQYF
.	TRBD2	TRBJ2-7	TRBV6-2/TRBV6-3	TGTGCCAGCAGCCCCGGGACTAGCGGGAGTTTCACCTACGAGCAGTACTTC	CASSPGTSGSFTYEQYF
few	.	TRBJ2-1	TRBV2	TGTGCCAGCAGCCGGGACACCTCCTACAATGAGCAGTTCTTC	CASSRDTSYNEQFF
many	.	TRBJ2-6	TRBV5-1	TGCGCCAGCAGTTTCGGGTCCGGGGCCAACGTCCTGACTTTC	CASSFGSGANVLTF
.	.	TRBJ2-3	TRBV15	TGTGCCACCAGCCGGAGGGACTCGGATACGCAGTATTTT	CATSRRDSDTQYF
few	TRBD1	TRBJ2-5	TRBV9	TGTGCCAGCAGCCCCCTGGGGACAGAAGAGACCCAGTACTTC	CASSPLGTEETQYF
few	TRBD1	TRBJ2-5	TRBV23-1	TGCGCCAGCCGATACAGGGGGCCTGAGACCCAGTACTTC	CASRYRGPETQYF
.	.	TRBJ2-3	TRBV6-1	TGTGCCAGCAGTGTTAGGGCAGCTAGCACAGATACGCAGTATTTT	CASSVRAASTDTQYF
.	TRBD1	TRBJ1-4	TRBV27	TGTGCCAGCAGTTTAAGCCCCGACAGGGGGAATAATGAAAAACTGTTTTTT	CASSLSPDRGNNEKLFF
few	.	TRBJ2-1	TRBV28	TGTGCCAGCACTCCTGTGGGGTTATGGGAGAATGAGCAGTTCTTC	CASTPVGLWENEQFF
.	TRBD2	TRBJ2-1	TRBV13	TGTGCCAGCAGCACTAGACTAGCGTCCTACAATGAGCAGTTCTTC	CASSTRLASYNEQFF